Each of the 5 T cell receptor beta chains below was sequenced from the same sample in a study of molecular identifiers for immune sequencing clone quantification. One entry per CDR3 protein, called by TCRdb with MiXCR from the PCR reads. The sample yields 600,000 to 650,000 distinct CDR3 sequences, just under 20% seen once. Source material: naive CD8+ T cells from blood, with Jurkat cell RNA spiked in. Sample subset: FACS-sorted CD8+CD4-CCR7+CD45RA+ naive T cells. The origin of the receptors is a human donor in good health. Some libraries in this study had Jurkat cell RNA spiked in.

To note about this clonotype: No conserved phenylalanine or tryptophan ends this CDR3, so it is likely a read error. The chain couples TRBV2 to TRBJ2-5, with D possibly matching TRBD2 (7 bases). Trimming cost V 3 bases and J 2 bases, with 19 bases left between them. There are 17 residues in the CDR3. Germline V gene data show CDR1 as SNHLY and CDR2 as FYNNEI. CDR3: CASSEPPAGALQETQYL. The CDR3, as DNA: TGTGCCAGCAGTGAGCCCCCTGCGGGGGCCTTGCAAGAGACCCAGTACCTC.

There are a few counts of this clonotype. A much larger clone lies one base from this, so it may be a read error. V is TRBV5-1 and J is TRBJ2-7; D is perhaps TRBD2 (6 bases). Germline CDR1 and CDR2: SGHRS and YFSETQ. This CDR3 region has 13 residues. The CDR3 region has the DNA TGCGCCAGCAGGCAGGAGGAGGGCTACGAGCTGTACTTC. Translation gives CASRQEEGYELYF.

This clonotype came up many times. CDR3 in amino acids: CASSPIYTGGSGNTIYF. DNA for the CDR3: TGTGCCAGCAGCCCAATATATACAGGGGGCTCTGGAAACACCATATATTTT. V is TRBV7-8 and J is TRBJ1-3; 8 nucleotides align to TRBD1. Unmatched junction bases numbered 9, after V lost 5 bases and J lost 0 bases. In germline, CDR1 is SGHVS, CDR2 FQNEAQ. This CDR3 comprises 17 residues.

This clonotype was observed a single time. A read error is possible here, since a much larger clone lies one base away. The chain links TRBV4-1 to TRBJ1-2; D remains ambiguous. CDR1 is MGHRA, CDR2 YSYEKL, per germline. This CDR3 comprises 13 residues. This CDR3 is CASSQDPGYGYIF. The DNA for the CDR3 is TGCGCCAGCAGCCAAGATCCGGGATATGGCTACATCTTC.

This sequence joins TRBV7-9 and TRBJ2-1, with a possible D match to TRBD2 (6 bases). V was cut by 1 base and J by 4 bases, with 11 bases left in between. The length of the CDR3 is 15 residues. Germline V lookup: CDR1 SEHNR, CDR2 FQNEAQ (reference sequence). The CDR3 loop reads CASSLVPGLYNEQFF. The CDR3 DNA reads TGTGCCAGCAGCTTAGTTCCGGGACTTTACAATGAGCAGTTCTTC.